These T cell receptor beta chains were read from a single sample in a study of shared clonotypes between healthy human individuals. Using immunoSEQ multiplex PCR, the repertoire was profiled, and TCRdb retains in-frame clones only, with some absent. In the table there are 950,000 to 1,300,000 clones, around 74% of which are singletons. The sequenced sample consisted of memory CD4+ T cells sorted from blood. The receptor set was obtained from a man younger than 30 in good health. CDR3s include the opening cysteine and the closing phenylalanine or tryptophan. Fields, in order: V gene, J gene, clone size, CDR3 length, D gene, CDR3 DNA, CDR3 protein. The D gene is left open where the match is weak. Not every row has a clone size; where given, it reads once, few, many or a size class.

v_call: TRBV6-6
j_call: TRBJ2-1
clone_size: few
cdr3_length: 13
d_call: -
cdr3_nt: TGTGCCAGCAGTTACGGTGGCTCGAATGAGCAGTTCTTC
cdr3_aa: CASSYGGSNEQFF

v_call: TRBV7-9
j_call: TRBJ1-2
clone_size: -
cdr3_length: 12
d_call: -
cdr3_nt: TGTGCCAGCAGCCGCCCTTCCTATGGCTACACCTTC
cdr3_aa: CASSRPSYGYTF

v_call: TRBV5-1
j_call: TRBJ2-1
clone_size: few
cdr3_length: 15
d_call: TRBD2
cdr3_nt: TGCGCCAGCAGCCTAGCTGGGGCTAGCGGGGGAAAGCAGTTCTTC
cdr3_aa: CASSLAGASGGKQFF

v_call: TRBV28
j_call: TRBJ2-7
clone_size: once
cdr3_length: 14
d_call: -
cdr3_nt: TGTGCCAGCAGTTCGGGATCGGGAAACTACGAGCAGTACTTC
cdr3_aa: CASSSGSGNYEQYF

v_call: TRBV7-2
j_call: TRBJ2-2
clone_size: -
cdr3_length: 14
d_call: TRBD1
cdr3_nt: TGTGCCAGCAGCTTGGGACAGGGAACCGGGGAGCTGTTTTTT
cdr3_aa: CASSLGQGTGELFF

v_call: TRBV27
j_call: TRBJ2-7
clone_size: -
cdr3_length: 12
d_call: -
cdr3_nt: TGTGCCAGCAGGACAGACAACTACGAGCAGTACTTC
cdr3_aa: CASRTDNYEQYF

v_call: TRBV6-6
j_call: TRBJ2-2
clone_size: -
cdr3_length: 15
d_call: TRBD1
cdr3_nt: TGTGCCAGCAGTACGCAGGGGGCGGACACCGGGGAGCTGTTTTTT
cdr3_aa: CASSTQGADTGELFF

v_call: TRBV27
j_call: TRBJ2-7
clone_size: once
cdr3_length: 14
d_call: -
cdr3_nt: TGTGCCAGCAGTTACTGGCAAAGCTCCTACGAGCAGTACTTC
cdr3_aa: CASSYWQSSYEQYF

v_call: TRBV2
j_call: TRBJ1-2
clone_size: -
cdr3_length: 13
d_call: -
cdr3_nt: TGTGCCAGCAGTGAAGAGGGCAGGGGAGACTACACCTTC
cdr3_aa: CASSEEGRGDYTF

v_call: TRBV18
j_call: TRBJ2-3
clone_size: -
cdr3_length: 16
d_call: -
cdr3_nt: TGTGCCAGCTCCTTCCTAGGGCTAGCAGAAGCAGATACGCAGTATTTT
cdr3_aa: CASSFLGLAEADTQYF

v_call: TRBV19
j_call: TRBJ2-6
clone_size: -
cdr3_length: 17
d_call: TRBD1
cdr3_nt: TGTGCCAGTAGTGGGACAGGGGCCCTCTCTGGGGCCAACGTCCTGACTTTC
cdr3_aa: CASSGTGALSGANVLTF

v_call: TRBV28
j_call: TRBJ2-7
clone_size: -
cdr3_length: 11
d_call: -
cdr3_nt: TGTGCCAGCAAAATTAAGGGCGAGCAGTACTTC
cdr3_aa: CASKIKGEQYF

v_call: TRBV21-1
j_call: TRBJ1-3
clone_size: few
cdr3_length: 16
d_call: -
cdr3_nt: TGTGCCAGCAGCGCCCCCCGGACAGGGACTGGAAACACCATATATTTT
cdr3_aa: CASSAPRTGTGNTIYF

v_call: TRBV5-4
j_call: TRBJ2-3
clone_size: once
cdr3_length: 15
d_call: TRBD1
cdr3_nt: TGTGCCAGCAGCTTGGGGGGGACAGCTACAGATACGCAGTATTTT
cdr3_aa: CASSLGGTATDTQYF

v_call: TRBV7-9
j_call: TRBJ1-1
clone_size: -
cdr3_length: 14
d_call: -
cdr3_nt: TGTGCCAGCAGCACTACCGGGGGGGCTACTGAAGCTTTCTTT
cdr3_aa: CASSTTGGATEAFF

v_call: TRBV7-3
j_call: TRBJ2-7
clone_size: -
cdr3_length: 13
d_call: -
cdr3_nt: TGTGCCAGCAGCTTAATGACGGGGTACGAGCAGTACTTC
cdr3_aa: CASSLMTGYEQYF

v_call: TRBV6-4
j_call: TRBJ2-3
clone_size: -
cdr3_length: 8
d_call: -
cdr3_nt: TGTGCCACCCGAGCGCAGTATTTT
cdr3_aa: CATRAQYF

v_call: TRBV28
j_call: TRBJ2-3
clone_size: -
cdr3_length: 18
d_call: TRBD2
cdr3_nt: TGTGCCAGCATTTCCCCGTGGGGAGGGCATCATAGCACAGATACGCAGTATTTT
cdr3_aa: CASISPWGGHHSTDTQYF

v_call: TRBV14
j_call: TRBJ2-7
clone_size: -
cdr3_length: 13
d_call: -
cdr3_nt: TGTGCCAGCAGCTCCCAAAGCTCCTACGAGCAGTACTTC
cdr3_aa: CASSSQSSYEQYF

v_call: TRBV5-6
j_call: TRBJ1-2
clone_size: -
cdr3_length: 12
d_call: -
cdr3_nt: TGTGCCAGCAGCTTGGAGGGGAATGGCTACACCTTC
cdr3_aa: CASSLEGNGYTF

v_call: TRBV27
j_call: TRBJ2-3
clone_size: -
cdr3_length: 18
d_call: -
cdr3_nt: TGTGCCAGCAGTCCGGGACTGCTCCTCAAGTCGGGCACAGATACGCAGTATTTT
cdr3_aa: CASSPGLLLKSGTDTQYF

v_call: TRBV5-6
j_call: TRBJ1-4
clone_size: -
cdr3_length: 15
d_call: TRBD1
cdr3_nt: TGTGCCAGCAGCTTGCGGACAGGGGGCTCAGGAAAACTGTTTTTT
cdr3_aa: CASSLRTGGSGKLFF

v_call: TRBV2
j_call: TRBJ1-4
clone_size: -
cdr3_length: 15
d_call: -
cdr3_nt: TGTGCCAGCAAGCGGTCAGGGCAGACTAATGAAAAACTGTTTTTT
cdr3_aa: CASKRSGQTNEKLFF

v_call: TRBV2
j_call: TRBJ2-6
clone_size: -
cdr3_length: 13
d_call: -
cdr3_nt: TGTGCCAGCAGTGCCTCTGGGGCCAACGTCCTGACTTTC
cdr3_aa: CASSASGANVLTF

v_call: TRBV29-1
j_call: TRBJ1-1
clone_size: -
cdr3_length: 14
d_call: -
cdr3_nt: TGCAGCGTCTACCCGCCGGACAGGAACACTGAAGCTTTCTTT
cdr3_aa: CSVYPPDRNTEAFF

v_call: TRBV5-8
j_call: TRBJ2-3
clone_size: few
cdr3_length: 14
d_call: -
cdr3_nt: TGTGCCAGCAGCTTAGGAGGTGGGACAGATACGCAGTATTTT
cdr3_aa: CASSLGGGTDTQYF

v_call: TRBV4-1
j_call: TRBJ2-5
clone_size: -
cdr3_length: 12
d_call: -
cdr3_nt: TGCGCCAGCAGCCAGGCCCAAGAGACCCAGTACTTC
cdr3_aa: CASSQAQETQYF

v_call: TRBV5-1
j_call: TRBJ2-3
clone_size: once
cdr3_length: 16
d_call: -
cdr3_nt: TGCGCCAGCAGCTTTCTGGGCGGGGAAGATACAGATACGCAGTATTTT
cdr3_aa: CASSFLGGEDTDTQYF

v_call: TRBV10-3
j_call: TRBJ1-3
clone_size: -
cdr3_length: 15
d_call: -
cdr3_nt: TGTGCCATCAGTGGCCAGGGAGGGACTGGAAACACCATATATTTT
cdr3_aa: CAISGQGGTGNTIYF

v_call: TRBV25-1
j_call: TRBJ2-1
clone_size: -
cdr3_length: 17
d_call: TRBD2
cdr3_nt: TGTGCCAGCAGTCCCCAGACTAGCGGGAGGGCCTACAATGAGCAGTTCTTC
cdr3_aa: CASSPQTSGRAYNEQFF

v_call: TRBV4-1
j_call: TRBJ1-5
clone_size: -
cdr3_length: 15
d_call: -
cdr3_nt: TGCGCCAGCAGCCAATACAGGGATAGCAATCAGCCCCAGCATTTT
cdr3_aa: CASSQYRDSNQPQHF

v_call: TRBV19
j_call: TRBJ2-2
clone_size: -
cdr3_length: 16
d_call: TRBD1
cdr3_nt: TGTGCCAGTAGTCCCGAGACAGGGTGGGCCACCGGGGAGCTGTTTTTT
cdr3_aa: CASSPETGWATGELFF

v_call: TRBV6-4
j_call: TRBJ2-2
clone_size: -
cdr3_length: 15
d_call: -
cdr3_nt: TGTGCCAGCAAGGTGAGGACATACAACACCGGGGAGCTGTTTTTT
cdr3_aa: CASKVRTYNTGELFF

v_call: TRBV5-1
j_call: TRBJ2-3
clone_size: -
cdr3_length: 15
d_call: -
cdr3_nt: TGCGCCAGCAGCTTCCGACAGGAGAGCACAGATACGCAGTATTTT
cdr3_aa: CASSFRQESTDTQYF

v_call: TRBV21-1
j_call: TRBJ2-7
clone_size: -
cdr3_length: 20
d_call: -
cdr3_nt: TGTGCCAGCCGAACCTCACCGGACAGGGGGTTGACGGCATCAACCTACGAGCAGTACTTC
cdr3_aa: CASRTSPDRGLTASTYEQYF

v_call: TRBV19
j_call: TRBJ2-5
clone_size: -
cdr3_length: 12
d_call: -
cdr3_nt: TGTGCCAGTAGCGCAGGGACAGAGACCCAGTACTTC
cdr3_aa: CASSAGTETQYF

v_call: TRBV7-8
j_call: TRBJ2-5
clone_size: few
cdr3_length: 16
d_call: -
cdr3_nt: TGTGCCAGCAGCTTACTGGGAACACGGGGCCAAGAGACCCAGTACTTC
cdr3_aa: CASSLLGTRGQETQYF

v_call: TRBV19
j_call: TRBJ2-5
clone_size: -
cdr3_length: 15
d_call: TRBD2
cdr3_nt: TGTGCCAGTAAAGGGGGTAGCGGGGGACAAGAGACCCAGTACTTC
cdr3_aa: CASKGGSGGQETQYF

v_call: TRBV7-9
j_call: TRBJ2-3
clone_size: -
cdr3_length: 15
d_call: -
cdr3_nt: TGTGCCAGCAGCTTAGGGTTGTCCGCCACAGATACGCAGTATTTT
cdr3_aa: CASSLGLSATDTQYF

v_call: TRBV10-3
j_call: TRBJ1-3
clone_size: -
cdr3_length: 14
d_call: TRBD1
cdr3_nt: TGTGCCATGAGGGACAGTCACTCTGGAAACACCATATATTTT
cdr3_aa: CAMRDSHSGNTIYF

v_call: TRBV6-6
j_call: TRBJ2-7
clone_size: -
cdr3_length: 15
d_call: TRBD1
cdr3_nt: TGTGCCAGCAGCGCCCCCGGGACAGGGATCTACGAGCAGTACTTC
cdr3_aa: CASSAPGTGIYEQYF

v_call: TRBV29-1
j_call: TRBJ2-3
clone_size: -
cdr3_length: 17
d_call: -
cdr3_nt: TGCAGCGTTGGCGTTTATATTGGAAGTTTAGGCACAGATACGCAGTATTTT
cdr3_aa: CSVGVYIGSLGTDTQYF

v_call: TRBV7-2
j_call: TRBJ2-7
clone_size: -
cdr3_length: 17
d_call: TRBD2
cdr3_nt: TGTGCCAGCAGCTCCACCCCCATAGCGGGAGGGAGCTACGAGCAGTACTTC
cdr3_aa: CASSSTPIAGGSYEQYF

v_call: TRBV2
j_call: TRBJ2-3
clone_size: -
cdr3_length: 14
d_call: TRBD2
cdr3_nt: TGTGCCAGCAGTCTAGCGGGGAGCACAGATACGCAGTATTTT
cdr3_aa: CASSLAGSTDTQYF

v_call: TRBV7-8
j_call: TRBJ1-6
clone_size: -
cdr3_length: 17
d_call: -
cdr3_nt: TGTGCCAGCAGCTTACGACAGCCAAGCTCCTATAATTCACCCCTCCACTTT
cdr3_aa: CASSLRQPSSYNSPLHF

v_call: TRBV5-4
j_call: TRBJ2-7
clone_size: -
cdr3_length: 12
d_call: -
cdr3_nt: TGTGCCAGCAGTTATGACAGGAACGAGCAGTACTTC
cdr3_aa: CASSYDRNEQYF

v_call: TRBV7-2
j_call: TRBJ2-3
clone_size: -
cdr3_length: 16
d_call: TRBD1
cdr3_nt: TGTGCCAGCAGCCAGGACAGGGCCGCTGGTGCAGATACGCAGTATTTT
cdr3_aa: CASSQDRAAGADTQYF

v_call: TRBV7-9
j_call: TRBJ2-1
clone_size: few
cdr3_length: 13
d_call: TRBD2
cdr3_nt: TGTGCCTCACGACTAGCGGGAGGGGGTGAGCAGTTCTTC
cdr3_aa: CASRLAGGGEQFF

v_call: TRBV5-1
j_call: TRBJ1-1
clone_size: few
cdr3_length: 14
d_call: -
cdr3_nt: TGCGCCAGCAGCTCCACTCGCCGGGACACTGAAGCTTTCTTT
cdr3_aa: CASSSTRRDTEAFF

v_call: TRBV10-1
j_call: TRBJ1-3
clone_size: -
cdr3_length: 16
d_call: -
cdr3_nt: TGCGCCAGCAGTGAGTCGCAGGCGAGCTCTGGAAACACCATATATTTT
cdr3_aa: CASSESQASSGNTIYF

v_call: TRBV28
j_call: TRBJ1-2
clone_size: -
cdr3_length: 14
d_call: TRBD1
cdr3_nt: TGTGCCAGCAGTCCTCAGGGGGCTTTCTATGGCTACACCTTC
cdr3_aa: CASSPQGAFYGYTF

v_call: TRBV7-8
j_call: TRBJ2-7
clone_size: -
cdr3_length: 14
d_call: TRBD2
cdr3_nt: TGTGCCAGCAGCTTAGTGGGGGGGGTACACGAGCAGTACTTC
cdr3_aa: CASSLVGGVHEQYF

v_call: TRBV28
j_call: TRBJ1-4
clone_size: -
cdr3_length: 14
d_call: TRBD1
cdr3_nt: TGTGCCAGCAGTTTAACCCCCCGACAGGGAGGAAGAATTTTT
cdr3_aa: CASSLTPRQGGRIF

v_call: TRBV5-1
j_call: TRBJ1-1
clone_size: -
cdr3_length: 14
d_call: -
cdr3_nt: TGCGCCAGCAGCTCGTCCGGGACACCGACTGAAGCTTTCTTT
cdr3_aa: CASSSSGTPTEAFF

v_call: TRBV5-1
j_call: TRBJ2-2
clone_size: -
cdr3_length: 14
d_call: TRBD1
cdr3_nt: TGCGCCAGCAGCACCACAGGGGCAGCCGGGGAGCTGTTTTTT
cdr3_aa: CASSTTGAAGELFF